The 13 T cell receptor beta chains reported below all come from one sample, sequenced in a study of shared clonotypes between healthy human individuals. The method was immunoSEQ multiplex PCR; TCRdb's version includes in-frame clones alone and lacks a portion of them. This table holds about 580,000 clones, 95% to 98% found once. Terminally differentiated effector memory CD45RA+ cells were excluded from the naive CD8 cells, which were CD45RO-negative and positively selected for CCR7. The source material was naive CD8+ T cells sorted from blood. The receptors shown here come from a man aged 25 to 40 in good health.

V is TRBV4-1 and J is TRBJ2-5; the D gene is possibly TRBD1 (6 bases). The CDR3 has 17 amino acids. Trimming pared 4 bases from V and 9 bases from J, leaving 27 bases between. CDR1 and CDR2 (germline): MGHRA, YSYEKL. The CDR3 bases are TGCGCCAGCAGCCTCACTCTTTTGGACAGTCGATATAGGGCCCAGTACTTC. This codes for CASSLTLLDSRYRAQYF.

This chain links TRBV15 with TRBJ2-7; 7 bases align to TRBD2. The V segment lost 5 bases and the J segment 3 bases; nucleotides outside the gene matches: 4. Looked up from germline, CDR1 is LNHNV and CDR2 is YYDKDF (reference sequence). The CDR3 is made up of 13 amino acids. The CDR3: CATSGPSGYEQYF. The CDR3, as DNA: TGTGCCACCAGCGGGCCTAGCGGCTACGAGCAGTACTTC.

The chain is built from TRBV11-2 and TRBJ2-3; 9 bases align to TRBD1. After removal of 5 bases from V and 3 bases from J, the junction contained 6 bases not matched to a gene. Germline CDR1 is SGHAT and CDR2 is FQNNGV. This CDR3 contains 15 residues. This CDR3 reads CASSPPDRGTDTQYF. For the CDR3, the DNA is TGTGCCAGCAGCCCACCCGACAGGGGGACAGATACGCAGTATTTT.

The chain couples TRBV6-5 to TRBJ2-1; 8 bases line up with TRBD2. The ends lost 5 bases at V and 5 bases at J; junction bases unmatched: 8. From germline, CDR1 is MNHEY and CDR2 SVGAGI. This CDR3 is 15 amino acids long. The CDR3: CASSILAGTHNEQFF. DNA for the CDR3: TGTGCCAGCAGTATCCTAGCGGGCACTCACAATGAGCAGTTCTTC.

This clone was observed a single time. V usage is TRBV7-3 and J usage is TRBJ1-2, with TRBD1 as a possible D gene (6 bases). CDR3 length: 14 amino acids. Between the trimmed V and J ends, which lost 5 bases and 4 bases, there was a span of 14 bases. The germline V gene has CDR1 SGHTA and CDR2 FQGTGA. The CDR3 is CASSPAQGSYGYTF. The CDR3 bases are TGTGCCAGCAGCCCAGCACAGGGAAGCTATGGCTACACCTTC.

The CDR3 bases are TGCGCCAGCAGCTTGATGGGGAGGGAGCAGTACTTC. It encodes CASSLMGREQYF. The chain joins TRBV5-1 to TRBJ2-7; TRBD2 is a possible D gene (6 bases). Germline V gives CDR1 SGHRS, CDR2 YFSETQ. The CDR3 runs to 12 residues. Trimming pared 1 base from V and 7 bases from J, leaving 9 bases between. Together with reference TRBV5-1 and TRBJ2-7, the CDR3 gives the full variable domain: KAGVTQTPRYLIKTRGQQVTLSCSPISGHRSVSWYQQTPGQGLQFLFEYFSETQRNKGNFPGRFSGRQFSNSRSEMNVSTLELGDSALYLCASSLMGREQYFGPGTRLTVT.

This chain connects TRBV9 to TRBJ1-1; TRBD1 matches at 10 bases. Germline V gene data show CDR1 as SGDLS and CDR2 as YYNGEE. The CDR3 runs to 14 residues. V gave up 4 bases and J gave up 5 bases; unmatched junction bases: 5. The DNA of the CDR3 is TGTGCCAGCAGCTTAAGGACAGGGGGTACTGAAGCTTTCTTT. Its protein product is CASSLRTGGTEAFF.

This chain links TRBV4-3 with TRBJ2-7; no clear D. V lost 0 bases and J lost 3, with 9 bases in between. The CDR3 consists of 14 residues. The germline V gene has CDR1 LGHNA and CDR2 YSLEER. The CDR3 is CASSQDRSFYEQYF. For the CDR3, the DNA is TGCGCCAGCAGCCAAGACCGTAGTTTCTACGAGCAGTACTTC.

V and J are TRBV30 and TRBJ2-1; the D call may be TRBD1 or TRBD2 (5 bases each). This CDR3 is built from 13 residues. The germline V gene has CDR1 GTSNPN and CDR2 SVGIG (reference sequence). The ends were cut back, 4 bases at V and 2 bases at J, with 9 bases in the middle. CDR3 DNA sequence: TGTGCCTGGAACCGGGACCCCTACAATGAGCAGTTCTTC. This sequence encodes CAWNRDPYNEQFF.

The chain uses TRBV10-3 and TRBJ1-2; D is ambiguous. The CDR3 has 17 residues. Trimming shortened V by 0 bases and J by 2 bases, and 16 bases separated the two germline ends. The germline V gene encodes CDR1 ENHRY and CDR2 SYGVKD. The CDR3 region has the DNA TGTGCCATCAGTGAGTCACATACGGGAACTGGCAACTATGGCTACACCTTC. It translates to CAISESHTGTGNYGYTF.

This clone was recorded once. The V gene is TRBV28, the J gene TRBJ1-2; D unclear. Germline CDR1 MDHEN, CDR2 SYDVKM. V shed 7 bases and J shed 5 bases, with 17 bases lying between them. This CDR3 is 14 amino acids long. The CDR3 nucleotides read TGTGCCAGCACCTTCCAAGGGTTCTGGTATGGCTACACCTTC. It is translated as CASTFQGFWYGYTF.

This sequence joins TRBV27 and TRBJ2-1; weak D call: TRBD2 (6 bases). The V end lost 8 bases, the J end lost 4 bases, and 15 bases lay between the germline ends. Germline loops: CDR1 MNHEY, CDR2 SMNVEV (reference sequence). The CDR3 has 14 amino acids. CDR3 in DNA: TGTGCCAGCCGAGGGCCTAGCGAATACAATGAGCAGTTCTTC. Translated: CASRGPSEYNEQFF.

The chain couples TRBV27 to TRBJ2-7; 7 nucleotides align to TRBD1. The CDR3 extends over 14 amino acids. V dropped 4 bases and J dropped 4; count of bases not matched to a gene: 7. CDR1 and CDR2 from the germline V gene are MNHEY and SMNVEV (reference sequence). The CDR3, as DNA: TGTGCCAGCAGTTCCGGGACAGAGCTGTACGAGCAGTACTTC. Its protein is CASSSGTELYEQYF.